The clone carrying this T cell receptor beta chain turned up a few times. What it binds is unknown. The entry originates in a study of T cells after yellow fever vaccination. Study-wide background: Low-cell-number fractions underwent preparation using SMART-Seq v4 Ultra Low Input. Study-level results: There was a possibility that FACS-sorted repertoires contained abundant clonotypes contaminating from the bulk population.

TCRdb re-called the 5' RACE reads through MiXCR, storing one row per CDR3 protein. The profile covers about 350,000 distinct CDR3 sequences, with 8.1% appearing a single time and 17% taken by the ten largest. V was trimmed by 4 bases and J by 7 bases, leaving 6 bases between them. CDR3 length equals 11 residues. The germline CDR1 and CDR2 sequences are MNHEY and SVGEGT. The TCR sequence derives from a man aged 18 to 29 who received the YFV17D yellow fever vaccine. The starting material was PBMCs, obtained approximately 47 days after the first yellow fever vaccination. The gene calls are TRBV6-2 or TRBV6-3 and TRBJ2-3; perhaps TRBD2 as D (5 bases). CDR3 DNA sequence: TGTGCCAGCAGTTCGGGGTATACGCAGTATTTT. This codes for CASSSGYTQYF.